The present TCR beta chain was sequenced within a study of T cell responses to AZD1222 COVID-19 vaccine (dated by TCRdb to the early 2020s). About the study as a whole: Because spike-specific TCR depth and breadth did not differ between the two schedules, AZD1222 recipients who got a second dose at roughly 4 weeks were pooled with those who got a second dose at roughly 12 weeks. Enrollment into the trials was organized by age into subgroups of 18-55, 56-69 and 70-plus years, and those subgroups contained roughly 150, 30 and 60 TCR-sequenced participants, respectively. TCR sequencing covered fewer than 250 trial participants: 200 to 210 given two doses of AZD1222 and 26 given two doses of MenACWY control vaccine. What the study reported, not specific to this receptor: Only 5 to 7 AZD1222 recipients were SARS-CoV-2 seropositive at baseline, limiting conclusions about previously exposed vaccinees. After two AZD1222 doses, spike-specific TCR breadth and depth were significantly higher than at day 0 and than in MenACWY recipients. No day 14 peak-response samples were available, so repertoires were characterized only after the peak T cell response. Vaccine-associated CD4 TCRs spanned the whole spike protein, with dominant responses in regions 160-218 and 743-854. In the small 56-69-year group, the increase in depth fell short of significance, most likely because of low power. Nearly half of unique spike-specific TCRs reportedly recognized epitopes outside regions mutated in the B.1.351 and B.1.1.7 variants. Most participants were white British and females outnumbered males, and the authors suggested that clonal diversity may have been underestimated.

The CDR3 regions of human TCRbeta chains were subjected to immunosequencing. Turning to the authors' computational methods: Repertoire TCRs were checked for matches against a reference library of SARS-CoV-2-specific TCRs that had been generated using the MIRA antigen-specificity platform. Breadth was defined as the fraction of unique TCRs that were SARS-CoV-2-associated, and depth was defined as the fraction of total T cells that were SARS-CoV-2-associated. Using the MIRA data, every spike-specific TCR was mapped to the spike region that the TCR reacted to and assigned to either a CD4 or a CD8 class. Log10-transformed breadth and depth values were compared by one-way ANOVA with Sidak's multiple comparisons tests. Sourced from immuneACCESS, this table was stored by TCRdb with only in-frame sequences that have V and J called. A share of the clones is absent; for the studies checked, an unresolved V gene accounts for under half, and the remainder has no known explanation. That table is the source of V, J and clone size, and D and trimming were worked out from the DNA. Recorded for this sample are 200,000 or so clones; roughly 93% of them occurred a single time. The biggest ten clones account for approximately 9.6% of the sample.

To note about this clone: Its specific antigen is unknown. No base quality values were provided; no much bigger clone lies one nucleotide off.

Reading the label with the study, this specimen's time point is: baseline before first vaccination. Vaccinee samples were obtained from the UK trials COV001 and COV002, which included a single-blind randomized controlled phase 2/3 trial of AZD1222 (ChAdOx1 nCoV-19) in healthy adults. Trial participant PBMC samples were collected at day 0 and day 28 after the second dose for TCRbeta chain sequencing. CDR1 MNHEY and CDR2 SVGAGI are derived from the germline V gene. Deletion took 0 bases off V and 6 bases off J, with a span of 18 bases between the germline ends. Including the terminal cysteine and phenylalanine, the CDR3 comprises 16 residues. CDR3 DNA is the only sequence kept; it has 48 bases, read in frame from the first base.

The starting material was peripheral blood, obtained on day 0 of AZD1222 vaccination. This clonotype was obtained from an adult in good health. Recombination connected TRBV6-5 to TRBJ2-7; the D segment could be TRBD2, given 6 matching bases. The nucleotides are TGTGCCAGCAGTTACTCGTTTAGCGGCCTGAATTCCGAGCAGTACTTC. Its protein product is CASSYSFSGLNSEQYF.